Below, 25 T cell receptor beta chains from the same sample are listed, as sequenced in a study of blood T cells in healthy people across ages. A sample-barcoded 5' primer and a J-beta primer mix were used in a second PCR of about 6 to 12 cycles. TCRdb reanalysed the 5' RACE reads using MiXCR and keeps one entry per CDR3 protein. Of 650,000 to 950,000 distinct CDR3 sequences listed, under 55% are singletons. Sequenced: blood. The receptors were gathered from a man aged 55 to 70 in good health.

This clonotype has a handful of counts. The CDR3 region is CASSLDGMGTDTQYF. The CDR3, as DNA: TGTGCCAGCAGCTTAGATGGGATGGGCACAGATACGCAGTATTTT. V usage is TRBV7-3 and J usage is TRBJ2-3; D not resolved. The germline V gene encodes CDR1 SGHTA and CDR2 FQGTGA. Trimming pared 2 bases from V and 1 base from J, leaving 10 bases between. This CDR3 is 15 amino acids long.

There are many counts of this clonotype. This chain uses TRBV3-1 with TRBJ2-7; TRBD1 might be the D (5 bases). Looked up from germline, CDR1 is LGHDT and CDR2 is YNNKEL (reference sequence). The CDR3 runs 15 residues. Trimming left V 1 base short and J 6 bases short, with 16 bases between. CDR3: CASSQGYGSRVEQYF. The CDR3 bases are TGTGCCAGCAGCCAAGGATACGGATCCAGGGTCGAGCAGTACTTC.

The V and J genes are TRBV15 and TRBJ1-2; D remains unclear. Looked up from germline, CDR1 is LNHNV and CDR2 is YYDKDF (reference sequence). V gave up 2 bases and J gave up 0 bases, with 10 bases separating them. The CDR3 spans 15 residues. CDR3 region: CATSRQGSANYGYTF. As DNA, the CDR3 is TGTGCCACCAGCAGACAAGGATCCGCTAACTATGGCTACACCTTC. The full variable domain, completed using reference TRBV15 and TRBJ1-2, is DAMVIQNPRYQVTQFGKPVTLSCSQTLNHNVMYWYQQKSSQAPKLLFHYYDKDFNNEADTPDNFQSRRPNTSFCFLDIRSPGLGDTAMYLCATSRQGSANYGYTFGSGTRLTVV.

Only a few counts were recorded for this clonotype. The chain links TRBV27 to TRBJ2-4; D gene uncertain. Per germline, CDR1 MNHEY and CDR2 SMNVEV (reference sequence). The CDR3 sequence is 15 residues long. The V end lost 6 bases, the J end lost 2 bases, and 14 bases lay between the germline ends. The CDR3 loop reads CASSPNEFSKNIQYF. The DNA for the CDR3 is TGTGCCAGCAGCCCCAATGAATTCTCCAAAAACATTCAGTACTTC.

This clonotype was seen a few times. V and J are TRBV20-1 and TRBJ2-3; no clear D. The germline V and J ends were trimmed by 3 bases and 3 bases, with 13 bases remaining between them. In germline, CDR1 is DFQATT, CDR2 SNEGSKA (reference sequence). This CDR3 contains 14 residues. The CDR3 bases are TGCAGTGCTAGTTTTAAAGTCAAAACAGATACGCAGTATTTT. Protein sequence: CSASFKVKTDTQYF.

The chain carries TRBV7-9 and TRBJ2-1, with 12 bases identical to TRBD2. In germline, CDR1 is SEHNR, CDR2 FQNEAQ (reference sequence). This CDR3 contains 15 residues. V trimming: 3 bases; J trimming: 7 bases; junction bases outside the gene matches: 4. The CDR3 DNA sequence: TGTGCCAGCAGCTTCCTAGCGGGGGGGAAAAATGAGCAGTTCTTC. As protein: CASSFLAGGKNEQFF.

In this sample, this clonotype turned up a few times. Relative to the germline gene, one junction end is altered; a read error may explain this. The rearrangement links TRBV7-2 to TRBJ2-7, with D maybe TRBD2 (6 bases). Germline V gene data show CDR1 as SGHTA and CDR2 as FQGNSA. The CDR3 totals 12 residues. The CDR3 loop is CASSFGGPERYF. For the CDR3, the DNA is TGTGCCAGCAGCTTCGGGGGTCCCGAGCGGTACTTC.

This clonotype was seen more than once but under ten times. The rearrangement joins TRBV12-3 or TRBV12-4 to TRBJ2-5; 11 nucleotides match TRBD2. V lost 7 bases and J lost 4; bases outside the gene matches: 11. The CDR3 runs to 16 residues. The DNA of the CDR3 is TGTGCCAGCAAGATTTTAGCGGGGGGGCCAATAGAGACCCAGTACTTC. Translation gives CASKILAGGPIETQYF.

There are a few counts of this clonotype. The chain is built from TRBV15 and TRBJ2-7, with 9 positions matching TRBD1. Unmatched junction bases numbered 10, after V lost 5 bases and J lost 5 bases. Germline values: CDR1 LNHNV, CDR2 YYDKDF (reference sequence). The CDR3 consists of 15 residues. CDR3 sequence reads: CATSLSGTGSHEQYF. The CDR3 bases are TGTGCCACCAGCCTTTCCGGGACAGGGTCCCACGAGCAGTACTTC.

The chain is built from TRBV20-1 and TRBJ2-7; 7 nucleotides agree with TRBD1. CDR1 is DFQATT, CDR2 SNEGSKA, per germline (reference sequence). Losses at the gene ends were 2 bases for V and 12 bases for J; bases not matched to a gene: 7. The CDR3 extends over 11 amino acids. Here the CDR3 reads CSARSDREMYF. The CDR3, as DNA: TGCAGTGCTAGATCAGACAGGGAAATGTACTTC.

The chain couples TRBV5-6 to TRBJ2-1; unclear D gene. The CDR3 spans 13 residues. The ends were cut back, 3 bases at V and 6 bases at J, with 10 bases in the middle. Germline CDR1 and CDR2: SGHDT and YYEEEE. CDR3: CASSYGVPNEQFF. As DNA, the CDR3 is TGTGCCAGCAGCTACGGCGTCCCCAATGAGCAGTTCTTC.

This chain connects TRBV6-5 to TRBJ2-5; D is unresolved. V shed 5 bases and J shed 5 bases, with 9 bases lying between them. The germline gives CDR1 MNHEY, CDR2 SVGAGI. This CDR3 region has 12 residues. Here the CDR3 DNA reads TGTGCCAGCAGTCAAACGTTGGAGACCCAGTACTTC. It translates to CASSQTLETQYF.

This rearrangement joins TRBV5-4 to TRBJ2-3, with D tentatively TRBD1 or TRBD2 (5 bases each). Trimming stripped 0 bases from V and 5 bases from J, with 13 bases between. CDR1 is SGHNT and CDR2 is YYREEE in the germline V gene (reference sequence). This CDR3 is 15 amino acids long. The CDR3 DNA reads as TGTGCCAGCAGCTTGGCGGGGCCTGGGGGAGATACGCAGTATTTT. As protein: CASSLAGPGGDTQYF. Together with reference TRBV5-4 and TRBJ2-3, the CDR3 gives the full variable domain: ETGVTQSPTHLIKTRGQQVTLRCSSQSGHNTVSWYQQALGQGPQFIFQYYREEENGRGNFPPRFSGLQFPNYSSELNVNALELDDSALYLCASSLAGPGGDTQYFGPGTRLTVL.

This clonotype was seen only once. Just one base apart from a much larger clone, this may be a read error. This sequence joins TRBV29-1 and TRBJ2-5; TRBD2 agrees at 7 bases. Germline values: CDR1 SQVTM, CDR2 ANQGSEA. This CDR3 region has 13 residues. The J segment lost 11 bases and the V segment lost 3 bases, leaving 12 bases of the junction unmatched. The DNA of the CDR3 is TGCAGCGTTGACAGGGAGGGGAGGAATGAGCAGTACTTC. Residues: CSVDREGRNEQYF.

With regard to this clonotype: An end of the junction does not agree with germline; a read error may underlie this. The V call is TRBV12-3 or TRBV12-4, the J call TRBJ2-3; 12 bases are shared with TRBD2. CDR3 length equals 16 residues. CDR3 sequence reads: CASSKTSGGRADAQYF. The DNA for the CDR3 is TGTGCCAGCAGCAAAACTAGCGGGGGGCGCGCAGATGCGCAGTATTTT.

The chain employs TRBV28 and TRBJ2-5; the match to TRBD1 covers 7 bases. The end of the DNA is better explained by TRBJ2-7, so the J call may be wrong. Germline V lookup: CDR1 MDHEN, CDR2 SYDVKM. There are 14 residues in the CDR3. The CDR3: CASSLGQPNYEQYF. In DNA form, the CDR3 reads TGTGCCAGCAGCCTGGGACAGCCTAATTACGAGCAGTACTTC.

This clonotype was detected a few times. This CDR3 is CASSEGLSDTQYF. In DNA, the CDR3 is TGTGCCAGCAGCGAAGGACTCTCAGATACGCAGTATTTT. This sequence joins TRBV7-9 and TRBJ2-3; weak D call: TRBD2 (5 bases). Per the germline V gene, CDR1 is SEHNR and CDR2 is FQNEAQ (reference sequence). The CDR3 loop spans 13 amino acids. Trimming removed 5 bases from V and 4 bases from J, with 10 bases in between.

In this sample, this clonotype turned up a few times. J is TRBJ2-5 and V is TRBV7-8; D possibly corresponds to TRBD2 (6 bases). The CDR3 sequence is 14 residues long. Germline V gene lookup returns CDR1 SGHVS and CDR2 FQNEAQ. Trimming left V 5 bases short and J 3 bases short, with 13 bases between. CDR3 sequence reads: CASSPPQREETQYF. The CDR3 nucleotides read TGTGCCAGCAGCCCCCCCCAGCGGGAAGAGACCCAGTACTTC. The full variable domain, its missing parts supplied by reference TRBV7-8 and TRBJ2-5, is GAGVSQSPRYKVAKRGQDVALRCDPISGHVSLFWYQQALGQGPEFLTYFQNEAQLDKSGLPSDRFFAERPEGSVSTLKIQRTQQEDSAVYLCASSPPQREETQYFGPGTRLLVL.

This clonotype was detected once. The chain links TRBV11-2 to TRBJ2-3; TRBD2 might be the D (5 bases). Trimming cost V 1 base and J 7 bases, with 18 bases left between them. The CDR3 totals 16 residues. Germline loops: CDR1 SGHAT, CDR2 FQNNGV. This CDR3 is CASSLVGGRAINTQYF. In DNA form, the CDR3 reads TGTGCCAGCAGCTTAGTTGGCGGGCGCGCCATAAATACGCAGTATTTT.

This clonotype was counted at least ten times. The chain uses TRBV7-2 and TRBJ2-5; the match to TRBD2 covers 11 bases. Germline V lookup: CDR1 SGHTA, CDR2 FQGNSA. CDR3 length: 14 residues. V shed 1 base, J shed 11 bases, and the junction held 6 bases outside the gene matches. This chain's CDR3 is CASSLGLAGGEQYF. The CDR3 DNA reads TGTGCCAGCAGCTTAGGCCTAGCGGGGGGTGAGCAGTACTTC.

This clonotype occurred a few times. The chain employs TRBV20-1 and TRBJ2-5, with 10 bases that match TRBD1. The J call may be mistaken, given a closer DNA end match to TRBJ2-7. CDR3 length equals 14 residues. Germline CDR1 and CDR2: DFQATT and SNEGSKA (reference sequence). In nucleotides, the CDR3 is TGCAGTGCTTCTGCAGGACAGGGGGCCTACGAGCAGTACTTC. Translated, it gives CSASAGQGAYEQYF.

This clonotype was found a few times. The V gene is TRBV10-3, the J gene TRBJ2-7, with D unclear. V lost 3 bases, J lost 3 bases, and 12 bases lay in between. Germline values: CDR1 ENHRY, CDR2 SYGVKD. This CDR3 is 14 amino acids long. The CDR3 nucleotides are TGTGCCATCAGTGATTCCCCTCCGAACTACGAGCAGTACTTC. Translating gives CAISDSPPNYEQYF.

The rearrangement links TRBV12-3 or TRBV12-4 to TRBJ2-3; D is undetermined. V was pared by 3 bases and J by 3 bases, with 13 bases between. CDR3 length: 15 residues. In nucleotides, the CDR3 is TGTGCCAGCAGTTTCCTTTTAGGTAGTACAGATACGCAGTATTTT. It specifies CASSFLLGSTDTQYF.

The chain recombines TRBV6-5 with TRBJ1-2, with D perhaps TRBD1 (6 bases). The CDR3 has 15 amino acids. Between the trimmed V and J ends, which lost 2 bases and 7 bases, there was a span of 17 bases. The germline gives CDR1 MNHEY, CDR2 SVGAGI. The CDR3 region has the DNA TGTGCCAGCAGTTACGATGTGGGGGGCGCCGGTGGCTACACCTTC. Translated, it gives CASSYDVGGAGGYTF.

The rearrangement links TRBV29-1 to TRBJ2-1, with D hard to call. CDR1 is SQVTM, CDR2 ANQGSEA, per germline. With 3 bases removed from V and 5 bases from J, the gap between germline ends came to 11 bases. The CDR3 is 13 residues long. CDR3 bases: TGCAGCGTTGAGCTAGTTTTCCACAATGAGCAGTTCTTC. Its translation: CSVELVFHNEQFF.